Listed below are T cell receptor beta chains from one sample, sequenced in a study of Graves' ophthalmopathy and Graves' hyperthyroidism. Using its own MiXCR run on the multiplex PCR reads, TCRdb lists one record per CDR3 protein. The table records around 590,000 distinct CDR3 sequences, about two fifths of them present only once. The specimen sequenced was peripheral blood or thyroid tissue (not recorded which). Receptor source: an adult man with Graves' hyperthyroidism. Each CDR3 is given with its conserved first and last residue. A D gene is named only where the DNA matches it firmly. Not all rows give a size; the values are once, few, many and, for expanded clones, a class.

D: -; J: TRBJ1-3; size: -; V: TRBV12-3/TRBV12-4; DNA: TGTGCCAGCAGTTTTCAGGGGCTCCGGGACCCAAGGTTT; CDR3: CASSFQGLRDPRF
D: -; J: TRBJ2-2; size: -; V: TRBV10-3; DNA: TGTGCCAGCAGTCGCGGGACGCTGTTTTTT; CDR3: CASSRGTLFF
D: -; J: TRBJ2-7; size: few; V: TRBV20-1; DNA: TGCAGTGCTAGAGATCGGTCCGGCTACGAGCAGTACTTC; CDR3: CSARDRSGYEQYF
D: TRBD2; J: TRBJ2-7; size: -; V: TRBV20-1; DNA: TGCAGTGCTAGGGCTAGCGGAGGCTCCTACAATGAGCAGTACTTC; CDR3: CSARASGGSYNEQYF
D: -; J: TRBJ1-5; size: many; V: TRBV7-2; DNA: TGTGCCAGCAGCTTAGCGGGAACGCTTAGTCAGCCCCAGCATTTT; CDR3: CASSLAGTLSQPQHF
D: -; J: TRBJ1-4; size: many; V: TRBV9; DNA: TGTGCCAGCAGCCTGGGGGTTGGTGAAAAACTGTTTTTT; CDR3: CASSLGVGEKLFF
D: -; J: TRBJ2-7; size: -; V: TRBV10-2; DNA: TGCGCCAGCAGTGTTTCGTCCGCTGAGGGTGAGCAGTACTTC; CDR3: CASSVSSAEGEQYF
D: -; J: TRBJ2-7; size: few; V: TRBV6-1; DNA: TGTGCCAGCAGTGAAATATGGGACGAGCAGTACTTC; CDR3: CASSEIWDEQYF
D: -; J: TRBJ2-5; size: -; V: TRBV29-1; DNA: TGCAGCGTTGACGGAGTGGAGACCCAGTACTTC; CDR3: CSVDGVETQYF
D: -; J: TRBJ2-7; size: many; V: TRBV28; DNA: TGTGCCAGCAGTTCCGCCCGCGGGCAGTACTTC; CDR3: CASSSARGQYF
D: TRBD2; J: TRBJ2-5; size: many; V: TRBV7-2; DNA: TGTGCCAGCAGCTTTGCCGGGACTAGCGGGAGGTACACGTTTCGGACCCAGTACTTC; CDR3: CASSFAGTSGRYTFRTQYF
D: TRBD2; J: TRBJ2-5; size: -; V: TRBV24-1; DNA: TGTGCCACCAGTGATTGGACTAGCGGCACATTACAAGAGACCCAGTACTTC; CDR3: CATSDWTSGTLQETQYF
D: -; J: TRBJ2-1; size: -; V: TRBV5-1; DNA: TGCGCCAGCAGCTTGGAAGTGGGTGAGCAGTTCTTC; CDR3: CASSLEVGEQFF
D: -; J: TRBJ1-3; size: -; V: TRBV10-2; DNA: TGCGCCAGCAGTGAGTCGTTCGGGCTAAGGTCTGGAAGCACCATATATTTT; CDR3: CASSESFGLRSGSTIYF
D: TRBD1; J: TRBJ1-3; size: many; V: TRBV2; DNA: TGTGCCAGCGGCAGAGGGGGCGCGGTTGGAAACACCATATATTTT; CDR3: CASGRGGAVGNTIYF
D: TRBD1; J: TRBJ2-7; size: -; V: TRBV7-9; DNA: TGTGCCAGCCATCCTGGACAGGGGAGTGTCTACGAGCAGTACTTC; CDR3: CASHPGQGSVYEQYF
D: -; J: TRBJ1-5; size: many; V: TRBV15; DNA: TGTGCCACCAGCAGAGGGGATAGGTATCAGCCCCAGCATTTT; CDR3: CATSRGDRYQPQHF
D: -; J: TRBJ2-3; size: -; V: TRBV2; DNA: TGTGCCAGCAGTGAAGCAGCCCTGTACACAGATACGCAGTATTTT; CDR3: CASSEAALYTDTQYF
D: TRBD1; J: TRBJ1-2; size: many; V: TRBV13; DNA: TGTGCCAGCAGCTTATCAGGGGGGATTAACTATGGCTACACCTTC; CDR3: CASSLSGGINYGYTF
D: TRBD1; J: TRBJ2-7; size: -; V: TRBV12-3/TRBV12-4; DNA: TGTGCCAGCAGTTCCTCGGAGGACAGGGCTTTTGGCGGGTACGAGCAGTACTTC; CDR3: CASSSSEDRAFGGYEQYF
D: TRBD1; J: TRBJ1-2; size: many; V: TRBV13; DNA: TGTGCCAGCAGCTCAGGGGGGACAGCCTATGGCTACACCTTC; CDR3: CASSSGGTAYGYTF
D: -; J: TRBJ2-7; size: few; V: TRBV27; DNA: TGTGCCAGCAGTTCCTCTGACCCCGACAAAGGCGCCTACGAGCAGTACTTC; CDR3: CASSSSDPDKGAYEQYF